The clone carrying this T cell receptor (beta chain) was counted a single time. Its target is unknown. This sample was taken from a study of T cell responses to AZD1222 COVID-19 vaccine. Study findings and constraints: CD4 TCRs linked to vaccination spanned spike, dominating at 160-218 and 743-854. Spike-specific TCR breadth and depth both grew after two AZD1222 doses. Among spike-specific TCRs, nearly half reportedly target unmutated variant regions. Repertoires were collected only later (after the peak T cell response had occurred).

This CDR3 is built from 14 residues. Germline trimming cut 5 bases from V and 6 bases from J; bases unmatched to any gene: 5. Germline CDR1 SGHAT, CDR2 FQNNGV. The repertoire was sequenced with immunoSEQ multiplex PCR; TCRdb's copy has only in-frame clones and lacks some. This sample carries 60,000 to 75,000 clones, 70% to 90% of them seen once, and the ten largest clones take 4% to 5%. The chain carries TRBV11-2 and TRBJ1-4, with 8 bases aligning to TRBD1. The clonotype originates from an adult in good health. The sample in question was peripheral blood, obtained on day 0 of AZD1222 vaccination. This chain's CDR3 is CASSPDRVYEKLFF. CDR3 DNA sequence: TGTGCCAGCAGCCCGGACAGGGTTTATGAAAAACTGTTTTTT.